The clone carrying this T cell receptor (beta chain) occurred many times. Its target is unknown. The hyperthyroidism was newly diagnosed and had lasted under 2 months; the patients were aged 18 to 65. Diagnoses rested on clinical symptoms, serum thyroxine and TRAb, thyroid ultrasound and orbital computed tomography. Amplified TCR beta CDR3 regions derived from RNA transcripts. The TCR CDR3 was amplified in a first-round RT-PCR using the HTBI primer set. Each CDR3 protein is one row after TCRdb ran MiXCR on the multiplex PCR reads. This sample carries approximately 740,000 distinct CDR3 sequences, 14% of them seen once, and the ten largest clones take approximately 10%. The data stem from a study of T cells in Graves' hyperthyroidism and ophthalmopathy. Overall study findings and caveats: Within blood appeared most thyroid clonotypes that had expanded above 0.001. Progression to ophthalmopathy was predicted a median of 6.5 months early.

CDR3 size: 13 residues. CDR1 and CDR2 from the germline V gene are MGHRA and YSYEKL. Trimming cost V 1 base and J 4 bases; bases outside gene matches: 0. The source of this sequence is a woman aged 18-29 years with Graves' hyperthyroidism. Sequenced material: blood. The V call is TRBV4-1, the J call TRBJ1-2; TRBD1 agrees at 7 bases. The CDR3 here is CASSQAGGYGYTF. CDR3 in DNA: TGCGCCAGCAGCCAAGCAGGGGGCTATGGCTACACCTTC.